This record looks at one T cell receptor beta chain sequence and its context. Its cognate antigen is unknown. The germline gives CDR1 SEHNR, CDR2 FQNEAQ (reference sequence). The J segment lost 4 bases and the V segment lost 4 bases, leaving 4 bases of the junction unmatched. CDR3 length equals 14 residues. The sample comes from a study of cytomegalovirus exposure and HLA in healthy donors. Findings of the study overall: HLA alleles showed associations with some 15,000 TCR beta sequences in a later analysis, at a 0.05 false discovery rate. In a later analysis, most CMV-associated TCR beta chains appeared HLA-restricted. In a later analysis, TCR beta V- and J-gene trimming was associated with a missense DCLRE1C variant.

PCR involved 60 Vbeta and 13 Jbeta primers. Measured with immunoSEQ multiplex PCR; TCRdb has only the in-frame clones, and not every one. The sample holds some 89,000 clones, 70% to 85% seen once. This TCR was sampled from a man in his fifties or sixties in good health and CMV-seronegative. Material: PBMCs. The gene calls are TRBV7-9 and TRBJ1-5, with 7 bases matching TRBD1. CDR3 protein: CASSSLQGNQPQHF. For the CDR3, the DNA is TGTGCCAGCAGCTCATTACAGGGGAATCAGCCCCAGCATTTT.